This note documents a single T cell receptor (beta chain) sequence. What it binds is unknown. The CDR3 covers 13 residues. Looked up from germline, CDR1 is SGHTA and CDR2 is FQGTGA. Between the trimmed V and J ends, which lost 2 bases and 5 bases, there was a span of 9 bases. The protocol was immunoSEQ multiplex PCR, while the TCRdb copy is restricted to in-frame clones and leaves out a portion. Here the sample spans about 410,000 clones, 75% to 90% being singletons. This sample was taken from a study of Ad26.COV2.S vaccination and SARS-CoV-2 variants. Looking at the study overall: The donor participated in the COV1001 trial, in its Ad26.COV2.S arm.

Treatment of the sample: approximately 18 received Ad26.COV2.S at low or high dose, single or two shots; several received placebo; per-sample allocation not given. Collection of the samples took place on day 63 after the first injection of vaccine or placebo. What was given as vaccine was an Ad26 vector encoding Wuhan-strain SARS-CoV-2 spike. Broader study findings: Vaccinees and placebo recipients showed similar non-spike TCR breadth.

V gene TRBV7-3 combines with J gene TRBJ1-1; D is ambiguous. Material: peripheral blood, obtained in a trial of Ad26.COV2.S vaccine versus placebo. The clonotype comes from a person aged 18-65 years who received the Ad26.COV2.S COVID-19 vaccine or a placebo. The CDR3 sequence: CASSLDRGTEAFF. CDR3 sequence (DNA): TGTGCCAGCAGCTTAGATCGGGGAACTGAAGCTTTCTTT.